This T cell receptor (beta chain) came from a study of CD8+CD57+ T cells in acquired aplastic anemia. Per the germline V gene, CDR1 is LGHDT and CDR2 is YNNKEL (reference sequence). There are 15 residues in the CDR3. Trimming cost V 0 bases and J 9 bases, with 12 bases left between them. TCR beta VDJ and CDR3 were profiled, and genomic DNA was the template. TCRdb re-analysed the reads in MiXCR, keeping a single row per CDR3 protein. Of around 170,000 distinct CDR3 sequences listed, just under 50% are singletons. It was patients with CD8+CD57+ cell expansion by flow cytometry who were chosen for sequencing.

The gene calls are TRBV3-1 and TRBJ1-6; D perhaps matches TRBD1 (5 bases). The specimen sequenced was sorted CD4+, CD8+, or CD8+CD57+ T cells (not recorded which) from PBMCs. This receptor was obtained from a human donor with aplastic anemia. The CDR3 sequence is CASSQEGRASSPLHF. The CDR3 bases are TGTGCCAGCAGCCAAGAAGGCAGGGCTAGTTCACCCCTCCACTTT.